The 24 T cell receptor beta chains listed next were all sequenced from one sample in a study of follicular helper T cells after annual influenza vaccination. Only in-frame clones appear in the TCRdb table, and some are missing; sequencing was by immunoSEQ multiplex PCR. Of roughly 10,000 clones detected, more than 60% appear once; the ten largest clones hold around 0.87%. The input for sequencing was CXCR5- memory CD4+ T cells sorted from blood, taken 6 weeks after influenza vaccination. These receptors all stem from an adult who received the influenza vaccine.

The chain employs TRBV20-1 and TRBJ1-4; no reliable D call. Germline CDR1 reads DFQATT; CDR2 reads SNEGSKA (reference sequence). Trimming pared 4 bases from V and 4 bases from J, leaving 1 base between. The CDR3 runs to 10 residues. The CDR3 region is CSAINEKLFF. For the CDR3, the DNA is TGCAGTGCTATTAATGAAAAACTGTTTTTT.

CDR3 in amino acids: CASSRAQGTDTQYF. CDR3 bases: TGTGCCAGCTCACGGGCCCAGGGAACAGATACGCAGTATTTT. The chain is built from TRBV18 and TRBJ2-3, with D possibly matching TRBD1 (5 bases). CDR3 length: 14 residues. Germline CDR1 is KGHSH and CDR2 is LQKENI. Trimming left V 4 bases short and J 3 bases short, with 11 bases between. Looking up the rest from reference TRBV18 and TRBJ2-3 gives the full variable domain: NAGVMQNPRHLVRRRGQEARLRCSPMKGHSHVYWYRQLPEEGLKFMVYLQKENIIDESGMPKERFSAEFPKEGPSILRIQQVVRGDSAAYFCASSRAQGTDTQYFGPGTRLTVL.

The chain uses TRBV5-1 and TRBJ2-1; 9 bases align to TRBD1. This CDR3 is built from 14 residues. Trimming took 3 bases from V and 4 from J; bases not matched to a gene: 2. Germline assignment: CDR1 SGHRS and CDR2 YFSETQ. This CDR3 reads CASSWDRAYNEQFF. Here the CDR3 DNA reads TGCGCCAGCAGCTGGGACAGGGCGTACAATGAGCAGTTCTTC.

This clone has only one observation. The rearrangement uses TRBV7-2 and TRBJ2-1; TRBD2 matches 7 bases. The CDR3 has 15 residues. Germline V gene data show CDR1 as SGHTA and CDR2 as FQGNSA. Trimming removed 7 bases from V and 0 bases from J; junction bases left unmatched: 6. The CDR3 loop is CASTPSGVSYNEQFF. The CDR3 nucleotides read TGTGCCAGCACGCCTAGCGGCGTCTCCTACAATGAGCAGTTCTTC.

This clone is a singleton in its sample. CDR3 region: CASSEGPGADYGYTF. DNA of the CDR3: TGTGCCAGCAGTGAAGGCCCGGGGGCGGACTATGGCTACACCTTC. The chain couples TRBV6-1 to TRBJ1-2, with a weak D call TRBD1 (6 bases). CDR1 is MNHNS and CDR2 is SASEGT in the germline V gene. Trimming removed 1 base at V and 3 bases at J, with 12 bases between. The CDR3 extends over 15 amino acids.

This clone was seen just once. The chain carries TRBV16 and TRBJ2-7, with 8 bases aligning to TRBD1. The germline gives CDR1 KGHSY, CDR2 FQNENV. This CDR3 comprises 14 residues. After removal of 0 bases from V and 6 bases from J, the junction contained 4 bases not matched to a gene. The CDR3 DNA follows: TGTGCCAGCAGCCAATCGGCAGGGGGCGGCGAGCAGTACTTC. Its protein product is CASSQSAGGGEQYF.

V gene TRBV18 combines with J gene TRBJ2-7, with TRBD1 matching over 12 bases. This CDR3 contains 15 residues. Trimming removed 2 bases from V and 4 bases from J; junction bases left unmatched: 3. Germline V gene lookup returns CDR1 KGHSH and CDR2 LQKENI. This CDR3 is CASSPGGQGAYEQYF. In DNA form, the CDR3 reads TGTGCCAGCTCACCAGGGGGACAGGGGGCTTACGAGCAGTACTTC.

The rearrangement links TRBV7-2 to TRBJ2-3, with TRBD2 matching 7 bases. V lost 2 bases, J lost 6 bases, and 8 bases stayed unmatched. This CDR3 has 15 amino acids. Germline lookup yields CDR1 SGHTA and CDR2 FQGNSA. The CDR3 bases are TGTGCCAGCAGCTTATCTTCGACTAGCCCGGATACGCAGTATTTT. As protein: CASSLSSTSPDTQYF.

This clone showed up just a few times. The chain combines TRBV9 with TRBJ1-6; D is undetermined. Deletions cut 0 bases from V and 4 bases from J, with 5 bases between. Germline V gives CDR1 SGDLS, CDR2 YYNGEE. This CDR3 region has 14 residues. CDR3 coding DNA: TGTGCCAGCAGCGTAGGCAGTTATAATTCACCCCTCCACTTT. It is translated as CASSVGSYNSPLHF.

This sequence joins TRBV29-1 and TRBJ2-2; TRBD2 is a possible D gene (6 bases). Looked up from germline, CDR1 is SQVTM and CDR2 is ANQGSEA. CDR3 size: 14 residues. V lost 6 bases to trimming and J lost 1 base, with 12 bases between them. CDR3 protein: CSVLSGVNTGELFF. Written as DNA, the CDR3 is TGCAGCGTCCTCTCGGGGGTGAACACCGGGGAGCTGTTTTTT.

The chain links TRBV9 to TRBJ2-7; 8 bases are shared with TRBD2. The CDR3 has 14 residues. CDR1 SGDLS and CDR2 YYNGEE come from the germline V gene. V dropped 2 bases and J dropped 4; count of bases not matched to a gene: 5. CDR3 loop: CASSVDGTRYEQYF. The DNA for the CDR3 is TGTGCCAGCAGCGTCGACGGGACTAGATACGAGCAGTACTTC.

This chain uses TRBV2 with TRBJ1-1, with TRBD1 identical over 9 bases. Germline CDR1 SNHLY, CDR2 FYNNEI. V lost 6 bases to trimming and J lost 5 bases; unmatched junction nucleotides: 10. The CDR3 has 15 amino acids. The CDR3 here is CASSEQGALGTEAFF. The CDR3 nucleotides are TGTGCCAGCAGCGAACAGGGGGCGCTGGGGACTGAAGCTTTCTTT.

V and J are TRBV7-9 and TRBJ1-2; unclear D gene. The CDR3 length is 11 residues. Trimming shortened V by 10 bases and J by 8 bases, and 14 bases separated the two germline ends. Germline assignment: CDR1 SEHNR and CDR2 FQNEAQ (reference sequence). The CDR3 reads CAILETGGYTF. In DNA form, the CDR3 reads TGTGCCATACTAGAAACCGGGGGCTACACCTTC.

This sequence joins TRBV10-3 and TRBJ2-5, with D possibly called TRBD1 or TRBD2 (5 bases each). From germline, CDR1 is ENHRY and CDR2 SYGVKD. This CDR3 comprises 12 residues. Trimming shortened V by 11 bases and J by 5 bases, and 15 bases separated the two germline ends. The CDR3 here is CAVRDPGETQYF. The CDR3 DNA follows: TGTGCCGTCCGGGACCCAGGGGAGACCCAGTACTTC.

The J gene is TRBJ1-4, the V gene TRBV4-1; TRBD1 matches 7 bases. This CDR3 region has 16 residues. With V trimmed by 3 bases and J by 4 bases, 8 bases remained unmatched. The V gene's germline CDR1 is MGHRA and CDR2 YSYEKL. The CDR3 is CASSHPSGTVNEKLFF. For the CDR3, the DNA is TGCGCCAGCAGCCATCCCTCCGGGACAGTTAATGAAAAACTGTTTTTT.

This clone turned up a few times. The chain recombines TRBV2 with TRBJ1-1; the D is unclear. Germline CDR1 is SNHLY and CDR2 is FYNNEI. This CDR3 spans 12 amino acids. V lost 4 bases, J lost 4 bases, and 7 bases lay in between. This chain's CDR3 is CASSVRGTEAFF. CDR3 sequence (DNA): TGTGCCAGCAGTGTTCGAGGCACTGAAGCTTTCTTT.

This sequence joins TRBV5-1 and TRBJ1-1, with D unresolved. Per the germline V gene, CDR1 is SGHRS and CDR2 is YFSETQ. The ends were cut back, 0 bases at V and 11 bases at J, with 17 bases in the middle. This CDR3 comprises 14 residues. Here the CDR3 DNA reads TGCGCCAGCAGCTTGGTAGCGGAAAACGACGCGGCTTTCTTT. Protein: CASSLVAENDAAFF.

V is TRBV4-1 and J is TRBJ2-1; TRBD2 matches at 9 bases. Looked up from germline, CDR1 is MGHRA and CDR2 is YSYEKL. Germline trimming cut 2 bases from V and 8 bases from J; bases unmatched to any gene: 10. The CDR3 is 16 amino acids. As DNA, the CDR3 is TGCGCCAGCAGCCAATTAGGGCGGGGGGGCGCGGATGAGCAGTTCTTC. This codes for CASSQLGRGGADEQFF.

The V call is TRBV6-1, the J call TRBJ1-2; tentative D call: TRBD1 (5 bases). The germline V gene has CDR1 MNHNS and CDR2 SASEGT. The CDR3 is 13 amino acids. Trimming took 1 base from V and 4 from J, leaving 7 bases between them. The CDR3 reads CASSEGDGYGYTF. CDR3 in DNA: TGTGCCAGCAGTGAAGGGGACGGCTATGGCTACACCTTC.

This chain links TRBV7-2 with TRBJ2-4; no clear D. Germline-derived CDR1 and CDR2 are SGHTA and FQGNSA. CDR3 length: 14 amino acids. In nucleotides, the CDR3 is TGTGTCGAGCGAATAAGGTTGGTCAAAAACATTCAGTACTTC. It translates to CVERIRLVKNIQYF.

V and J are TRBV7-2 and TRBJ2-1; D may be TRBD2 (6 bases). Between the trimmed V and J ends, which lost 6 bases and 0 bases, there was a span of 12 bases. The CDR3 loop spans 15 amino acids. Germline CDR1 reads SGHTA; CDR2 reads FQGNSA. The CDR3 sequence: CASRGGVSSYNEQFF. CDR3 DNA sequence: TGTGCCAGCAGGGGGGGAGTGAGCTCCTACAATGAGCAGTTCTTC.

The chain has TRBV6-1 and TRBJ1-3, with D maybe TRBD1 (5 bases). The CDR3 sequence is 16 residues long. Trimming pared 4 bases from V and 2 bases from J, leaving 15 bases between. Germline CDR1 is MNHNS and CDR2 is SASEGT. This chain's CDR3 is CASSVRGGGAGNTIYF. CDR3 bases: TGTGCCAGCAGTGTAAGGGGTGGAGGAGCTGGAAACACCATATATTTT.

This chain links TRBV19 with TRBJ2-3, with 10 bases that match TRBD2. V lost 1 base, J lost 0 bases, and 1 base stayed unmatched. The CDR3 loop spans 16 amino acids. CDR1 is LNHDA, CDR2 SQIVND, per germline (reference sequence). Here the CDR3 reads CASSIASGGSTDTQYF. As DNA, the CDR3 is TGTGCCAGTAGTATAGCTAGCGGGGGCAGCACAGATACGCAGTATTTT.

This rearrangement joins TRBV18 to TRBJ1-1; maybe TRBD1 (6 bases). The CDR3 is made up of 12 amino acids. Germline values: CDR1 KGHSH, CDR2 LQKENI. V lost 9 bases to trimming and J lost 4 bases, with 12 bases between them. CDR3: CARRGRITEAFF. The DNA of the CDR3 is TGTGCCAGGCGGGGGCGTATCACTGAAGCTTTCTTT.